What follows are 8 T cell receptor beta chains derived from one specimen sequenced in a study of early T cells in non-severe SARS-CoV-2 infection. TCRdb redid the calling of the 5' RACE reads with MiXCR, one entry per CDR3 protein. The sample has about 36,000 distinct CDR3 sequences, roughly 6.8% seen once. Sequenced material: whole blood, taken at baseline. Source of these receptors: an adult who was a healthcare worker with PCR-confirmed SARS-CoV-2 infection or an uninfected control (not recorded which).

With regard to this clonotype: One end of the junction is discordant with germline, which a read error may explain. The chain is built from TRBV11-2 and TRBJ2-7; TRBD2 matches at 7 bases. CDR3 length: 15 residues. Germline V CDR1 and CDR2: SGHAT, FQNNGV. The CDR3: CASSLRRESSFEQYF. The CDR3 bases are TGTGCCAGCAGCTTAAGGCGGGAGAGCTCCTTCGAGCAGTACTTC.

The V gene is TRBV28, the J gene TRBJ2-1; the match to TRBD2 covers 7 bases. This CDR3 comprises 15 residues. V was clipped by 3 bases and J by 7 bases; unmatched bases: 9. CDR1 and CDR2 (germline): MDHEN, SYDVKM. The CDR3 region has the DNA TGTGCCAGCAGTTTCGGGGGGACCGCTTCAAATGAGCAGTTCTTC. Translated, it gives CASSFGGTASNEQFF.

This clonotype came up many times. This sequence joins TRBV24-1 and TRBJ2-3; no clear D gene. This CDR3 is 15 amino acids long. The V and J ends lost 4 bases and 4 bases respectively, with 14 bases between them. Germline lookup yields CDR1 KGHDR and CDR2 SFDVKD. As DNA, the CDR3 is TGTGCCACCAGTGACATCGGCCCGTCTGCAGATACGCAGTATTTT. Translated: CATSDIGPSADTQYF.

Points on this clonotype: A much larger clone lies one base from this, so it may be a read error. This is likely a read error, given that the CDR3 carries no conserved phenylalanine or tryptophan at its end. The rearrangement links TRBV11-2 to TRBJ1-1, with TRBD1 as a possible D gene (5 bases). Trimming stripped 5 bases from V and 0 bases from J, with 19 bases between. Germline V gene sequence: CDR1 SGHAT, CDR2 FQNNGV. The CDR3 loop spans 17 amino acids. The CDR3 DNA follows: TGTGCCAGCAGCCCCCCTATGTCAGGGATTATGAACACTGAAGCTTTCTCT. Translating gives CASSPPMSGIMNTEAFS.

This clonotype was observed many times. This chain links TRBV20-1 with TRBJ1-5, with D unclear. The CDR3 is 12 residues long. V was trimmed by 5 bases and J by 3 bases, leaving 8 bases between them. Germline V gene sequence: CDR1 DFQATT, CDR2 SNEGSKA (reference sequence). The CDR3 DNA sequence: TGCAGTGCTGAGACCAACAATCAGCCCCAGCATTTT. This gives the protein CSAETNNQPQHF.

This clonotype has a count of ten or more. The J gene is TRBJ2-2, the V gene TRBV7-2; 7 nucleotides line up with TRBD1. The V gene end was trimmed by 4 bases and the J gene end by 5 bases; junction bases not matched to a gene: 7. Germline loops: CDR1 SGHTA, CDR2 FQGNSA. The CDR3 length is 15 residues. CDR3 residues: CASSSRTGGTGELFF. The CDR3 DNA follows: TGTGCCAGCAGCTCGAGGACAGGAGGTACCGGGGAGCTGTTTTTT.

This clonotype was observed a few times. CDR3 residues: CARDRAAGYTF. In DNA, the CDR3 is TGTGCCAGGGACAGGGCTGCTGGCTACACCTTC. The V and J genes are TRBV12-3 or TRBV12-4 and TRBJ1-2; 8 bases agree with TRBD1. This CDR3 spans 11 amino acids. V lost 9 bases to trimming and J lost 7 bases; unmatched junction nucleotides: 4.

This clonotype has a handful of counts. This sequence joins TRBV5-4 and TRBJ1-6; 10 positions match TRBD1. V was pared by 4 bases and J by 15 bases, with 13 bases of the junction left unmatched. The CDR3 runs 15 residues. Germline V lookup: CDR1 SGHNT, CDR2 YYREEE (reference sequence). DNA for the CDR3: TGTGCCAGCAGCCCCATGACAGGGGGCCTCTCGCTCCTCCACTTT. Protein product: CASSPMTGGLSLLHF.